The clone carrying this T cell receptor (beta chain) was recorded a few times. The target antigen is unknown. The sample is drawn from a study of T-cell reconstitution after alpha-beta-depleted transplantation in children. Unique molecular identifiers were built into the TCRbeta library. TCRdb re-called the PCR reads with MiXCR, one entry per CDR3 protein. The sample has about 510,000 distinct CDR3 sequences, roughly 11% seen once. Regarding the study as a whole: At around two months after transplant, the alpha-beta T cells were reportedly derived from several hundred expanded clones that came from non-depleted graft cells. T-cell numbers and diversity, one year after transplant, stemmed largely from T cells that were newly produced. Day-60 TCRbeta diversity that was high in some patients was derived from surviving recipient T cells and thymic progenitors.

After removal of 4 bases from V and 2 bases from J, the junction contained 10 bases not matched to a gene. The CDR3 spans 17 residues. The sequence was collected from a female patient aged 2-9 years who had a stem cell transplant for aplastic anemia, so the T cells may come from the graft donor. This specimen was PBMCs, mostly from graft donor cells, taken 180 days after TCRalphabeta/CD19-depleted stem cell transplant. V usage is TRBV12-3 or TRBV12-4 and J usage is TRBJ2-1; 8 bases are a match to TRBD2. The CDR3 nucleotides are TGTGCCAGCAGTTCGGGAGGGCTACCACTAACCTACAATGAGCAGTTCTTC. Amino acid sequence: CASSSGGLPLTYNEQFF.